The TCR beta chain under discussion was sequenced for a study of blood T cells in healthy people across ages. Looking at the study overall: Per two T cells, about one barcoded beta molecule was captured through template switching.

The CDR3 extends over 13 amino acids. J lost 5 bases, V lost 5 bases, and 8 bases had no gene match. Germline V lookup: CDR1 SQVTM, CDR2 ANQGSEA. This clonotype appeared a few times. PCR was performed a second time for roughly 6 to 12 cycles using a sample-barcoded 5' primer and a J-beta primer mix. TCRdb used MiXCR to reprocess the 5' RACE reads, holding one entry per CDR3 protein. The sample records about 1.4 million distinct CDR3 sequences, approximately 59% being singletons. The receptor was derived from a man between 18 and 35 years old in good health. The gene calls are TRBV29-1 and TRBJ2-5, with 7 bases fitting TRBD2. The sequencing sample was made of blood. The CDR3 DNA reads TGCAGCGTTCTGGGGAGGGGAAGGGAGACCCAGTACTTC. Translation gives CSVLGRGRETQYF.